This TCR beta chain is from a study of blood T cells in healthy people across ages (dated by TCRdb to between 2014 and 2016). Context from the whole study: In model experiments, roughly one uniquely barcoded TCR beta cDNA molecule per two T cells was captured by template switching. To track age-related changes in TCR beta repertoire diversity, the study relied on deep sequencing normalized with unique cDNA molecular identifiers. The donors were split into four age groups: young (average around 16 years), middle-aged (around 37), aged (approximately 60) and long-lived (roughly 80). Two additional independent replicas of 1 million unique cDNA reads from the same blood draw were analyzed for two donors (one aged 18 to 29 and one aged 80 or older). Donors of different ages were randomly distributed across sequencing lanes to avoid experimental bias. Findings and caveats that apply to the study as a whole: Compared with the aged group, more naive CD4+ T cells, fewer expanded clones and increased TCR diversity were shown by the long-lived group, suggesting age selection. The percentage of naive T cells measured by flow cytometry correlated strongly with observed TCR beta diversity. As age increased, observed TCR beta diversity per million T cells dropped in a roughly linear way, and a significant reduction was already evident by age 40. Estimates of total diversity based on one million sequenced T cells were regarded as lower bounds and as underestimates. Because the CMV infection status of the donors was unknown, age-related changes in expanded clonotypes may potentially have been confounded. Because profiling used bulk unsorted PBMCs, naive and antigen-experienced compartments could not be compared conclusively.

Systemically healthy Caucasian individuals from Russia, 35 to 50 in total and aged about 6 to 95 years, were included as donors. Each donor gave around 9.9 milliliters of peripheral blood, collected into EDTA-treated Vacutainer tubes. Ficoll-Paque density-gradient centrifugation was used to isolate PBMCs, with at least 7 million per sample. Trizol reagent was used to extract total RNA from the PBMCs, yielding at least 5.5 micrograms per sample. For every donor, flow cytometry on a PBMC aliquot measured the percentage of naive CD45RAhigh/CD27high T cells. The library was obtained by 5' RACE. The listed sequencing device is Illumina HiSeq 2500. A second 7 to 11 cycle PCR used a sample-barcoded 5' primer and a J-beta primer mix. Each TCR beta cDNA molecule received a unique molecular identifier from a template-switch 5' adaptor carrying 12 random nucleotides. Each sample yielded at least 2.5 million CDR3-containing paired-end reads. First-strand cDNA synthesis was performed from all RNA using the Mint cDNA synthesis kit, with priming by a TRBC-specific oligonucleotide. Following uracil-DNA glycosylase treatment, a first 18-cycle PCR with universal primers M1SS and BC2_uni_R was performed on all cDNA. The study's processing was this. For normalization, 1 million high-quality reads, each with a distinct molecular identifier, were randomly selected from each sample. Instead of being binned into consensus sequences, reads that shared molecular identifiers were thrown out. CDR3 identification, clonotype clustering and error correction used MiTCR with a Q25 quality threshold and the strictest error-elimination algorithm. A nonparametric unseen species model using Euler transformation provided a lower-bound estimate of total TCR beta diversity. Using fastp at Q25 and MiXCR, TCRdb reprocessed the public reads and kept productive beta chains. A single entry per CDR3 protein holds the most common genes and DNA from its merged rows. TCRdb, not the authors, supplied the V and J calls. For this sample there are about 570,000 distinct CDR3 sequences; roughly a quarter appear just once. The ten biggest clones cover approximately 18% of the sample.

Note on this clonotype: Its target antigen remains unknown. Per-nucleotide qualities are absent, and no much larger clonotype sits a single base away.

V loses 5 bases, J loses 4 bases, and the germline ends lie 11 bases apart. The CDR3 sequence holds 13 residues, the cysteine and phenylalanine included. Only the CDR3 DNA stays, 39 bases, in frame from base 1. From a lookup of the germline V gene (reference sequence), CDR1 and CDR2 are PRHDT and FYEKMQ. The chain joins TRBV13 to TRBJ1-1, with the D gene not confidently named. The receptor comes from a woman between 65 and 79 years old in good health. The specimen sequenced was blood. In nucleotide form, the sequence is TGTGCCAGCAGCATTGCCCGGCCCACTGAAGCTTTCTTT. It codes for CASSIARPTEAFF. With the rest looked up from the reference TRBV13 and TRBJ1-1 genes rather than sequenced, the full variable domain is AAGVIQSPRHLIKEKRETATLKCYPIPRHDTVYWYQQGPGQDPQFLISFYEKMQSDKGSIPDRFSAQQFSDYHSELNMSSLELGDSALYFCASSIARPTEAFFGQGTRLTVV.